Here is one T cell receptor (beta chain) with its context. Its antigen is not yet known. Base qualities are not recorded, but no much larger clone differs from it by a single base. The donors were healthy, HIV-negative adults with no recently reported acute infections or vaccinations. All donors were Caucasian adults living in Nashville, Tennessee, USA. Magnetic negative selection was used to enrich CD4+ T cells, after which naive cells were positively selected on CD45RA and the negative fraction became the memory subset. After blood collection by leukapheresis, PBMCs were isolated using Ficoll-Histopaque density gradient centrifugation and then cryopreserved in the vapor phase of liquid nitrogen. Purity and quantity of every magnetically sorted T cell population were checked by analytical flow cytometry. Genomic DNA was isolated from every sorted fraction and measured by UV absorbance on a Nanodrop 2000c.

CDR1 and CDR2 are drawn from the germline V gene: SGHAT, FQNNGV. Inclusive of the bounding cysteine and phenylalanine, the CDR3 is 15 residues long. The read is trimmed to its CDR3 DNA, 45 bases read in frame from base 1. Deletion took 6 bases off V and 6 bases off J, with a span of 21 bases between the germline ends. Using the deep immunoSEQ assay, TCR CDR3 regions were amplified from genomic DNA by multiplex PCR. Genomic DNA extracted from each cell subset was distributed evenly over all wells of several immunoSEQ 96-well plates, and each plate served as one replicate. For sorted subsets, each replicate PCR was loaded with approximately 190 ng genomic DNA, equivalent to 30,000 or so T cell genomes. The purified libraries were quantified using a Qubit 3.0 fluorometer, sized with a Bioanalyzer 2100, and then quantified again using the KAPA Library Quantification kit. Every immunoSEQ 96-well plate was sequenced on a separate single-read 150-cycle Illumina NextSeq 550 flow cell. The source study handled its data this way. The immunoSEQ output contained only junctional sequences without quality scores, so filtering could not match that applied to full-length reads. To assign V/J genes and CDR3, sequences were annotated using PyIR, a Python wrapper for IgBLAST v1.9, with IMGT germline references. Reads were removed for weak V/J assignments (E-value above 1e-6), missing CDR3, stop codons, out-of-frame junctions, or ambiguous translated residues. V3J clonotypes were defined by identical inferred V gene, J gene, and CDR3 amino acid sequence. Percentage overlap between repertoires was computed as shared unique clonotypes divided by the size of the smaller repertoire. RTK rarefaction, the Chao1 estimator, and Recon v2.1 estimates of unobserved clonotypes were used to assess repertoire richness. Generation probabilities were computed with OLGA for all TCRbeta clonotypes obtained by the gDNA method from several donors. The source is immuneACCESS, and TCRdb retained only in-frame sequences with V and J called. Part of the clones is not carried over; for the studies checked, unresolved V genes explain less than half of this, and the remainder is unexplained. V, J and clone size are those of that table, while D and trimming were read from the DNA. The sample has 150,000 to 200,000 clones on record, 90% to 95% of them singletons. The top ten hold 0.067% of the sample.

This specimen comes from a study of shared clonotypes between healthy human individuals (dated by TCRdb to 2019 to 2021). For the study in its entirety: The cohort included a few men and a couple of women between 18 and 49 years of age. Each donor's leukapheresis produced roughly between roughly 0.85 and 9 billion PBMCs. Libraries were prepared and TCR repertoires were sequenced by different laboratories using diverse techniques, in order to increase sequencing depth and limit assay-specific biases. To estimate repertoire size and how much clonotype sharing occurs between individuals, the study deeply sequenced the blood TCR repertoires of roughly 5 healthy adults. For each donor, CD4 naive and CD4 memory were each run on three plates, CD8 naive on two plates, and CD8 memory on one plate. Study-level results and caveats: Sampling was restricted to blood, and TCR repertoires in tissue are likely to differ from TCR repertoires in blood. Larger estimated clonotype richness was generally found for naive subsets than for memory subsets. Rarefaction of sorted-subset datasets indicated incomplete sequencing despite the large sequencing depth. Clonotypes shared by all four sorted-subset donors showed higher generation probabilities than non-shared clonotypes. Pairwise subsampling indicated that sequencing depth was expected to affect the degree of clonotype sharing among donors. Across a handful of donors, approximately 4.6% of naive CD4, roughly 3.5% of naive CD8, under 2.5% of memory CD4, and approximately 0.4% of memory CD8 clonotypes were shared. Because the study included a small number of donors, the genetic and exposure-history diversity represented was limited.

The chain is made from TRBV11-2 and TRBJ2-7; TRBD2 might be the D gene, on 5 matching bases. The receptor was derived from a woman aged 30 to 39 in good health. The source material was naive CD4+ T cells sorted from blood. Read against the paper, the sample's cell subset or site label means: CD45RA+ positively selected. The CDR3 is CASSSPRAKLGEQYF. The nucleotide sequence reads as follows: TGTGCCAGCAGTTCCCCCCGGGCCAAACTAGGCGAGCAGTACTTC.